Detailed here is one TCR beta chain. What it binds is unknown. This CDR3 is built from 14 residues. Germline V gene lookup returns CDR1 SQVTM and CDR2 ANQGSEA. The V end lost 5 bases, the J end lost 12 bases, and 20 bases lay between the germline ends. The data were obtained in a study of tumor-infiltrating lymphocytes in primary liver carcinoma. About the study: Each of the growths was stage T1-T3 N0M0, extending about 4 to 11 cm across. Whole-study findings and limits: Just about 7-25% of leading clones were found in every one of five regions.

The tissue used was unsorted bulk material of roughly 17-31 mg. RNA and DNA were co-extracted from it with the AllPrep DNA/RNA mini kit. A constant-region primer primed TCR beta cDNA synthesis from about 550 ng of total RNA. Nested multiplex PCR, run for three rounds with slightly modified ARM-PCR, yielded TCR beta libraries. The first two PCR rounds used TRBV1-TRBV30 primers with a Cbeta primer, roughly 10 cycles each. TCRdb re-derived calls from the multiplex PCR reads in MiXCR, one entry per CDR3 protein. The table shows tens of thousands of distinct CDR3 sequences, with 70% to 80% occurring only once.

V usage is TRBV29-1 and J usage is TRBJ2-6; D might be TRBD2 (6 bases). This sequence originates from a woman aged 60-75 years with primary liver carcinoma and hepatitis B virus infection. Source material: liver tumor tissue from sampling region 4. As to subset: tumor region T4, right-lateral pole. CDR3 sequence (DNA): TGCAGCGTTAGCCGGGACTGGGAGGCCGGCGTCCTGACTTTC. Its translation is CSVSRDWEAGVLTF.